The present TCR beta chain was sequenced within a study of CD8 T cells in ankylosing spondylitis. The study, taken as a whole, reports: What seemed typical of ankylosing spondylitis blood was a TCR beta motif built from several highly homologous variants. Previous work reported some of these motif variants in the synovial fluid and blood of reactive arthritis. Those disease-linked clones were CD8+; they were also relatively rare in peripheral blood.

There are 16 residues in the CDR3. The germline gives CDR1 SGHTA, CDR2 FQGNSA. V was cut by 4 bases and J by 0 bases, with 15 bases left in between. Turning to this clonotype: Its antigen is unidentified.

With molecular barcodes, quantitative 5'-RACE was used to make the TCR beta libraries. TCRdb redid the calling of the 5' RACE reads with MiXCR, one entry per CDR3 protein. Of about 540,000 distinct CDR3 sequences in the sample, approximately 12% were seen once. The sample taken for sequencing was blood, either unsorted or a sorted T cell fraction (not recorded which). The receptor's source is a male donor with ankylosing spondylitis. The chain uses TRBV7-2 and TRBJ1-1; tentative D call: TRBD1 (6 bases). The CDR3 DNA reads as TGTGCCAGCAGCTCCCGACAGGAGTACATGAACACTGAAGCTTTCTTT. Translation gives CASSSRQEYMNTEAFF.